Shown below are 16 T cell receptor beta chains from a single sample sequenced in a study of blood T cell repertoires in COVID-19. Clones were sequenced by immunoSEQ multiplex PCR, and TCRdb holds only the in-frame ones, with some missing. The top ten clones hold 3.6% of a sample with about 220,000 clones, approximately 83% of them seen once. Material: PBMCs or T cells enriched from blood (not recorded which). These receptors were collected from a woman aged 40 to 55 who had been exposed to COVID-19.

J is TRBJ2-2 and V is TRBV5-1; 8 nucleotides agree with TRBD1. This CDR3 has 15 amino acids. CDR1 and CDR2 (germline): SGHRS, YFSETQ. With V trimmed by 1 base and J by 7 bases, 6 bases remained unmatched. CDR3 residues: CASSLPQGASGELFF. The CDR3 DNA is TGCGCCAGCAGCTTGCCCCAGGGGGCTAGCGGGGAGCTGTTTTTT.

The chain uses TRBV3-1 (or the pseudogene TRBV3-2) and TRBJ2-1; 10 positions agree with TRBD1. Germline CDR1 LGHDT, CDR2 YNNKEL (reference sequence). V lost 5 bases, J lost 7 bases, and 11 bases stayed unmatched. The CDR3 is made up of 16 amino acids. The CDR3 nucleotides read TGTGCCAGCAGCTACTCCGAGACAGGGGGCCAGAATGAGCAGTTCTTC. It encodes CASSYSETGGQNEQFF.

The V call is TRBV11-1, the J call TRBJ1-1; D is unresolved. The CDR3 totals 13 residues. Germline V gene data show CDR1 as SGHAT and CDR2 as FQDESV (reference sequence). Trimming pared 2 bases from V and 4 bases from J, leaving 8 bases between. The CDR3 bases are TGTGCCAGCAGCTTAATCCGAGGCACTGAAGCTTTCTTT. Translating gives CASSLIRGTEAFF.

The chain carries TRBV11-2 and TRBJ2-7; D remains ambiguous. The CDR3 is 13 residues long. V was shortened by 4 bases and J by 0 bases, with 7 bases between the two germline ends. Germline V CDR1 and CDR2: SGHAT, FQNNGV. CDR3 amino acids: CASSSSSSYEQYF. DNA of the CDR3: TGTGCCAGCAGCTCGTCCAGCTCCTACGAGCAGTACTTC.

The chain carries TRBV29-1 and TRBJ1-1; 9 bases map to TRBD1. V was clipped by 4 bases and J by 1 base; unmatched bases: 1. Germline assignment: CDR1 SQVTM and CDR2 ANQGSEA. This CDR3 region has 13 residues. CDR3 in DNA: TGCAGCGTTGTGACAGGGGGGAACACTGAAGCTTTCTTT. Translation gives CSVVTGGNTEAFF.

This sequence joins TRBV27 and TRBJ1-3, with a possible D match to TRBD1 (5 bases). The CDR3 length is 16 residues. V lost 5 bases and J 0 bases, leaving 14 bases between the germline ends. CDR1 MNHEY and CDR2 SMNVEV come from the germline V gene (reference sequence). The CDR3 coding sequence is TGTGCCAGCAGTCTCACAGGCTACTCCTCTGGAAACACCATATATTTT. Protein product: CASSLTGYSSGNTIYF.

The rearrangement links TRBV7-9 to TRBJ1-2, with D perhaps matching TRBD1 (6 bases). V was clipped by 1 base and J by 5 bases, with 17 bases between them. In germline, CDR1 is SEHNR, CDR2 FQNEAQ (reference sequence). This CDR3 spans 16 amino acids. CDR3: CASSLGQGLLSYGYTF. Here the CDR3 DNA reads TGTGCCAGCAGCTTAGGGCAGGGGCTGCTTTCGTATGGCTACACCTTC.

This chain joins TRBV2 and TRBJ1-6, with 7 bases aligning to TRBD1. The CDR3 extends over 14 amino acids. The germline gives CDR1 SNHLY, CDR2 FYNNEI. Trimming at V came to 6 bases and at J to 7 bases, leaving 6 bases not matched to a gene. The CDR3 here is CASRGTAANSPLHF. The CDR3 DNA reads TGTGCCAGCAGGGGGACAGCTGCAAATTCACCCCTCCACTTT.

The CDR3 protein is CAISDPASGGGSYNEQFF. For the CDR3, the DNA is TGTGCCATCAGTGACCCTGCTAGCGGGGGGGGGTCCTACAATGAGCAGTTCTTC. The chain carries TRBV10-3 and TRBJ2-1, with 12 bases lining up with TRBD2. Trimming at V came to 3 bases and at J to 1 base, leaving 7 bases not matched to a gene. The CDR3 runs to 18 residues. Germline V lookup: CDR1 ENHRY, CDR2 SYGVKD.

V is TRBV19 and J is TRBJ1-1; D perhaps matches TRBD1 (5 bases). Germline loops: CDR1 LNHDA, CDR2 SQIVND (reference sequence). The CDR3 covers 14 residues. V lost 6 bases and J lost 4, with 15 bases in between. CDR3 loop: CASRTGQGGTEAFF. The CDR3 nucleotides are TGTGCCAGTAGGACGGGGCAGGGAGGCACTGAAGCTTTCTTT.

The chain carries TRBV7-6 and TRBJ2-3, with 10 bases matching TRBD1. The CDR3 consists of 15 residues. The V gene end was trimmed by 5 bases and the J gene end by 2 bases; junction bases not matched to a gene: 4. From germline, CDR1 is SGHVS and CDR2 FNYEAQ. In nucleotides, the CDR3 is TGTGCCAGCAGCCTGGGACAGGGGAACACAGATACGCAGTATTTT. This encodes CASSLGQGNTDTQYF.

The chain carries TRBV30 and TRBJ1-6; 10 bases map to TRBD1. There are 13 residues in the CDR3. J lost 12 bases, V lost 1 base, and 3 bases had no gene match. Germline-derived CDR1 and CDR2 are GTSNPN and SVGIG (reference sequence). The CDR3 coding sequence is TGTGCCTGGAGTGCCGGACAGGGGGTACCCCTCCACTTT. Its translation is CAWSAGQGVPLHF. The whole variable domain, filled in from reference TRBV30 and TRBJ1-6, reads SQTIHQWPATLVQPVGSPLSLECTVEGTSNPNLYWYRQAAGRGLQLLFYSVGIGQISSEVPQNLSASRPQDRQFILSSKKLLLSDSGFYLCAWSAGQGVPLHFGNGTRLTVT.

The chain couples TRBV7-9 to TRBJ1-6; no clear D gene. Trimming removed 2 bases at V and 6 bases at J, with 14 bases between. The germline V gene has CDR1 SEHNR and CDR2 FQNEAQ (reference sequence). CDR3 length: 16 residues. The CDR3: CASSLNSGLPNSPLHF. The CDR3 nucleotides are TGTGCCAGCAGCTTAAACTCTGGACTGCCTAATTCACCCCTCCACTTT.

This clone was seen more than once but under ten times. The chain links TRBV28 to TRBJ1-3; TRBD1 might be the D (6 bases). The CDR3 totals 13 residues. Germline V gene lookup returns CDR1 MDHEN and CDR2 SYDVKM. Trimming pared 6 bases from V and 10 bases from J, leaving 16 bases between. The CDR3 spells CASSGGGRTTIYF. Here the CDR3 DNA reads TGTGCCAGCAGCGGGGGGGGGCGGACAACCATATATTTT.

This chain joins TRBV11-2 and TRBJ1-6; 7 positions match TRBD1. V shed 4 bases and J 8 bases; nucleotides not matched to a gene: 5. CDR1 and CDR2 from the germline V gene are SGHAT and FQNNGV. The CDR3 covers 14 residues. DNA of the CDR3: TGTGCCAGCAGCTCCCGACAGGGCGATTCACCCCTCCACTTT. Amino acid sequence: CASSSRQGDSPLHF.

This clone was detected only once. The chain combines TRBV19 with TRBJ2-1; TRBD2 might be the D (5 bases). The CDR3 sequence is 14 residues long. Trimming took off 5 bases at V and 4 bases at J, with 12 bases between the two ends. Germline CDR1 and CDR2: LNHDA and SQIVND (reference sequence). The CDR3 nucleotides are TGTGCCAGTAGTCATGGAGGTGGGTACAATGAGCAGTTCTTC. It translates to CASSHGGGYNEQFF.